The clone carrying this T cell receptor beta chain was picked up many times. Time point indicated: pre-sensitization, week 0. The treatment is: therapeutic diphenylcyclopropenone sensitization with weekly scalp DPC. The data derive from a study of human T cells and chemical hapten exposure. Via MiXCR, TCRdb re-called the RACE reads, giving one row per CDR3 protein. The sample holds roughly 100,000 distinct CDR3 sequences; around 10% are singletons and the top ten take around 3.6%. The CDR3 is 15 amino acids. The V segment lost 6 bases and the J segment 2 bases; nucleotides outside the gene matches: 10. CDR1 and CDR2 from the germline V gene are SGHKS and YYEKEE (reference sequence).

The material was whole blood, obtained in connection with sensitization to the hapten diphenylcyclopropenone (DPC). This sequence joins TRBV5-5 and TRBJ2-5; 7 positions agree with TRBD1. The source is a woman between 40 and 50 years old with alopecia areata. Some clones in this sample may be carry-over from other donors' samples. The CDR3 here is CASTLTGRDQETQYF. CDR3 sequence (DNA): TGTGCCAGCACCCTGACAGGGCGCGATCAAGAGACCCAGTACTTC.